Sequencing of this T cell receptor (beta chain) was carried out in a study of blood T cell repertoires in COVID-19. Only in-frame clones appear in the TCRdb table, and some are missing; sequencing was by immunoSEQ multiplex PCR. The data contain 250,000 or so clones, about nine tenths of them seen just once; the ten biggest clones take up roughly 0.79%. The trim removed 5 bases at V and 1 base at J, leaving 9 bases unmatched. From germline, CDR1 is LNHDA and CDR2 SQIVND (reference sequence). This CDR3 comprises 16 residues. This TCR came from a man aged 30 to 39 with COVID-19, enrolled during active disease. The sample comprised peripheral blood. The gene calls are TRBV19 and TRBJ2-5, with TRBD2 matching 8 bases. The CDR3 region is CASSPTGGVSQETQYF. The CDR3 DNA is TGTGCCAGTAGTCCAACCGGGGGGGTCTCCCAAGAGACCCAGTACTTC.